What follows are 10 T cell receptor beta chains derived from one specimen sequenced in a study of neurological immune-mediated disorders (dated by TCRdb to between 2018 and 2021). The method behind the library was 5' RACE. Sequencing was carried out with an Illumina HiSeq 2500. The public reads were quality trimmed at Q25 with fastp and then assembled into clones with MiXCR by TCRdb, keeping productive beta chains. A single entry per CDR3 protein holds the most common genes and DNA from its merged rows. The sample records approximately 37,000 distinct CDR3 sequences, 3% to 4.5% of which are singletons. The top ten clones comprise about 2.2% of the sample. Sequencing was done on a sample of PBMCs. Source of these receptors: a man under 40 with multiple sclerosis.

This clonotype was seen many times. The CDR3 DNA sequence: TGCGCCAGCAGCTTGTCTCCGGGGGCGAGAGGCTACACCTTC. Its translation: CASSLSPGARGYTF. The genes are TRBV5-1 and TRBJ1-2; perhaps TRBD1 as D (6 bases). Germline CDR1 SGHRS, CDR2 YFSETQ. This CDR3 is built from 14 residues. The V end lost 1 base, the J end lost 8 bases, and 15 bases lay between the germline ends.

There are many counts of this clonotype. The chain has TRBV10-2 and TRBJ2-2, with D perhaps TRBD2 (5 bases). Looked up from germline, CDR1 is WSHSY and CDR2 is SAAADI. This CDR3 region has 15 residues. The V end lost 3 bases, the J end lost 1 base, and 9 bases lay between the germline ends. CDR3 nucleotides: TGCGCCAGCAGTGATCGAGGGCGGAACACCGGGGAGCTGTTTTTT. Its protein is CASSDRGRNTGELFF.

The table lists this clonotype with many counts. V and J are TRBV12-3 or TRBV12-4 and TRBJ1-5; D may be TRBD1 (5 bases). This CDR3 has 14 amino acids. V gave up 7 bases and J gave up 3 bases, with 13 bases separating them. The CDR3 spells CASNSWGLNQPQHF. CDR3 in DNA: TGTGCCAGCAACTCCTGGGGCCTCAATCAGCCCCAGCATTTT.

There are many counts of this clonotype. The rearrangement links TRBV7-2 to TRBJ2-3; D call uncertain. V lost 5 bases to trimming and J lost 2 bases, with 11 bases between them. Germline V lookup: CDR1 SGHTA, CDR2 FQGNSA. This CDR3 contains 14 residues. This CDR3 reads CASSPLQYTDTQYF. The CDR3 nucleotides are TGTGCCAGCAGCCCCCTCCAGTACACAGATACGCAGTATTTT. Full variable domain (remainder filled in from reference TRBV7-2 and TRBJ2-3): GAGVSQSPSNKVTEKGKDVELRCDPISGHTALYWYRQSLGQGLEFLIYFQGNSAPDKSGLPSDRFSAERTGGSVSTLTIQRTQQEDSAVYLCASSPLQYTDTQYFGPGTRLTVL.

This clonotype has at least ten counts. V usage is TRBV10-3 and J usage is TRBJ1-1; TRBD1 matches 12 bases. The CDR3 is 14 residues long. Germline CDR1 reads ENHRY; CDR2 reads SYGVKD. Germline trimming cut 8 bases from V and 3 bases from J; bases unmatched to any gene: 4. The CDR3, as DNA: TGTGCCATCCAGGGACAGGGGGCCGACACTGAAGCTTTCTTT. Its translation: CAIQGQGADTEAFF.

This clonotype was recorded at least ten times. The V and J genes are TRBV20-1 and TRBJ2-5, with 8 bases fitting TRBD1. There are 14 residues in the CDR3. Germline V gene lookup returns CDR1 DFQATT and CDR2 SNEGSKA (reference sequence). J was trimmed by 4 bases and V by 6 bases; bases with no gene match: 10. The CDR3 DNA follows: TGCAGTGCCATCCATTCTACAGGGGGAGAGACCCAGTACTTC. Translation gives CSAIHSTGGETQYF.

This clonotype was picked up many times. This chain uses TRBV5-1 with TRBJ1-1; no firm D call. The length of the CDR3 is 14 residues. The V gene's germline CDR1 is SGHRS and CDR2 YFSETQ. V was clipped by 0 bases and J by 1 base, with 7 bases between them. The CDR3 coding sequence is TGCGCCAGCAGCTTGGTAGTAGGGAACACTGAAGCTTTCTTT. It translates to CASSLVVGNTEAFF.

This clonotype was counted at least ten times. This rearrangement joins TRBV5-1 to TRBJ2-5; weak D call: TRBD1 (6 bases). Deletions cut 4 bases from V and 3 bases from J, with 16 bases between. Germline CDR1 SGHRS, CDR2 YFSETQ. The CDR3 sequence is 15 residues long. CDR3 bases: TGCGCCAGCAGCCCACCCGTCGCAGGGGAAGAGACCCAGTACTTC. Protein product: CASSPPVAGEETQYF. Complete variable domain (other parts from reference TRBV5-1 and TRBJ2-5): KAGVTQTPRYLIKTRGQQVTLSCSPISGHRSVSWYQQTPGQGLQFLFEYFSETQRNKGNFPGRFSGRQFSNSRSEMNVSTLELGDSALYLCASSPPVAGEETQYFGPGTRLLVL.

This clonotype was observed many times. The CDR3 loop is CASSLAPATGELFF. In nucleotides, the CDR3 is TGCGCCAGCAGCTTGGCCCCGGCCACCGGGGAGCTGTTTTTT. The V call is TRBV5-1, the J call TRBJ2-2; no clear D. Germline V gene lookup returns CDR1 SGHRS and CDR2 YFSETQ. The V and J ends lost 0 bases and 4 bases respectively, with 7 bases between them. This CDR3 comprises 14 residues.

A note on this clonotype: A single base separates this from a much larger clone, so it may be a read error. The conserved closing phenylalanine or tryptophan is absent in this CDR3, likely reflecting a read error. Written as DNA, the CDR3 is TGTGCCAGCAGCCAGGGGTACACTGAAGCTTTCATT. Translation: CASSQGYTEAFI. The chain employs TRBV12-3 or TRBV12-4 and TRBJ1-1; D possibly corresponds to TRBD1 (6 bases). Trimming pared 6 bases from V and 3 bases from J, leaving 8 bases between. This CDR3 is built from 12 residues.